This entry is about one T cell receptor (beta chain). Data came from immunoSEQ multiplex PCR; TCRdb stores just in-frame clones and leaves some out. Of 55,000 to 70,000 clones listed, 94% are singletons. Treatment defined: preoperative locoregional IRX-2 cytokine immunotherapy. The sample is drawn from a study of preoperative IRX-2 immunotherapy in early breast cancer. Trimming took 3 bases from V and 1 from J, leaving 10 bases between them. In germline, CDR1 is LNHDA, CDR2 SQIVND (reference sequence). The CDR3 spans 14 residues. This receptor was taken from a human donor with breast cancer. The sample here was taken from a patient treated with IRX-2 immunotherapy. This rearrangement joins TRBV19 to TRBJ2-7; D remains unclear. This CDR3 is CASSMGWRSYEQYF. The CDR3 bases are TGTGCCAGTAGTATGGGCTGGAGATCCTACGAGCAGTACTTC.